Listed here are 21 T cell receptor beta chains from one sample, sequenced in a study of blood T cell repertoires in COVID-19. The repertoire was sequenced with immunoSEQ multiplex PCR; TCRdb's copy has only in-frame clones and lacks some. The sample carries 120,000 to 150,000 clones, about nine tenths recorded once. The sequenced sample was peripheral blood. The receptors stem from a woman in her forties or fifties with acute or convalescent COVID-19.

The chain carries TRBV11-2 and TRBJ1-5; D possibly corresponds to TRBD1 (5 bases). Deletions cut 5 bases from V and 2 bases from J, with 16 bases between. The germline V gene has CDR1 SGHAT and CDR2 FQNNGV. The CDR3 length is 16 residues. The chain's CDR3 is CASSEGASIGNQPQHF. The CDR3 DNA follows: TGTGCCAGCAGCGAAGGGGCTAGTATAGGCAATCAGCCCCAGCATTTT.

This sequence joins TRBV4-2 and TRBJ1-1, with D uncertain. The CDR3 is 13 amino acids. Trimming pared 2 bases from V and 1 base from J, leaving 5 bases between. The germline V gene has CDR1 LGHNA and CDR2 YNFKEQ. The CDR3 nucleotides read TGTGCCAGCAGCCAAACCAGGAACACTGAAGCTTTCTTT. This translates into CASSQTRNTEAFF.

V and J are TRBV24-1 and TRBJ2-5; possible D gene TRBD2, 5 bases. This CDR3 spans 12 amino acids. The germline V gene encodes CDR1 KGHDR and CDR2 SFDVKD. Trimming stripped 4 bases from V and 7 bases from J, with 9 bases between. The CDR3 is CATSEEAGTQYF. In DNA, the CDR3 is TGTGCCACCAGTGAGGAGGCAGGGACCCAGTACTTC.

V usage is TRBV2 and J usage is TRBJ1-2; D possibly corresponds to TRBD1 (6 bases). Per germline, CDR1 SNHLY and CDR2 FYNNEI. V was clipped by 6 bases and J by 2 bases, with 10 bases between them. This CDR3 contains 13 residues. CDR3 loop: CASSPTGNYGYTF. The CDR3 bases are TGTGCCAGCAGCCCCACAGGGAACTATGGCTACACCTTC.

CDR3 amino acids: CASSSTRSGNTIYF. CDR3 bases: TGTGCCAGCAGCTCCACACGCTCTGGAAACACCATATATTTT. This chain links TRBV3-1 (or the pseudogene TRBV3-2) with TRBJ1-3; no definite D call. CDR1 and CDR2 from the germline V gene are LGHDT and YNNKEL (reference sequence). Between the trimmed V and J ends, which lost 5 bases and 0 bases, there was a span of 8 bases. CDR3 length: 14 amino acids.

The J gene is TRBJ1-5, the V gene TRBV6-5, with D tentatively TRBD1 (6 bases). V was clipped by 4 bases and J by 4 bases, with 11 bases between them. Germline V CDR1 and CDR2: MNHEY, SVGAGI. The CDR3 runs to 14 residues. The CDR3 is CASSSQGVNQPQHF. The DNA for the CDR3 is TGTGCCAGCAGTTCACAGGGTGTGAATCAGCCCCAGCATTTT.

The CDR3 DNA sequence: TGCGCCAGCAGCACGACAGGGGGGGTGTCTGGAAACACCATATATTTT. Residues: CASSTTGGVSGNTIYF. The V and J genes are TRBV5-1 and TRBJ1-3; 9 bases fit TRBD1. Trimming took 4 bases from V and 1 from J; bases not matched to a gene: 6. Germline CDR1 is SGHRS and CDR2 is YFSETQ. The length of the CDR3 is 16 residues. The full variable domain, completed using reference TRBV5-1 and TRBJ1-3, is KAGVTQTPRYLIKTRGQQVTLSCSPISGHRSVSWYQQTPGQGLQFLFEYFSETQRNKGNFPGRFSGRQFSNSRSEMNVSTLELGDSALYLCASSTTGGVSGNTIYFGEGSWLTVV.

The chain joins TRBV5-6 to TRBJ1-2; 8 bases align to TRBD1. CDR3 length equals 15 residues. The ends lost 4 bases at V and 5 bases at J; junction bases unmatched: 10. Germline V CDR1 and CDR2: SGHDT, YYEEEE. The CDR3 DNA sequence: TGTGCCAGCAGCCCCGGACAGGGTGGTCCGTATGGCTACACCTTC. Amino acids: CASSPGQGGPYGYTF.

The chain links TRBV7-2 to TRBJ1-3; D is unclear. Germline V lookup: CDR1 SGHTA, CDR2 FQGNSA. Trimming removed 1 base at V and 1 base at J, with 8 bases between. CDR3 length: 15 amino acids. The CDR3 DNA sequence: TGTGCCAGCAGCTTAGGGAGGAGTTCTGGAAACACCATATATTTT. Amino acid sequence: CASSLGRSSGNTIYF.

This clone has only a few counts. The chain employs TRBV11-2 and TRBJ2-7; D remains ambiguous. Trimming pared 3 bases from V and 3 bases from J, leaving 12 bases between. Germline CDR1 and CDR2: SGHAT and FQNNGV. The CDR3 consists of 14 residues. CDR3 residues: CASSFSRQYYEQYF. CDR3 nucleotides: TGTGCCAGCAGCTTCTCTCGTCAGTACTACGAGCAGTACTTC.

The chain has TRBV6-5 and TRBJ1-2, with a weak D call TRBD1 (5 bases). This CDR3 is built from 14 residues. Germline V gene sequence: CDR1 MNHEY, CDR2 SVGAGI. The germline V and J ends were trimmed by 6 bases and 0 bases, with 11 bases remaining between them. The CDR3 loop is CASRSGAANYGYTF. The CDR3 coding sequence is TGTGCCAGCAGAAGCGGGGCCGCTAACTATGGCTACACCTTC.

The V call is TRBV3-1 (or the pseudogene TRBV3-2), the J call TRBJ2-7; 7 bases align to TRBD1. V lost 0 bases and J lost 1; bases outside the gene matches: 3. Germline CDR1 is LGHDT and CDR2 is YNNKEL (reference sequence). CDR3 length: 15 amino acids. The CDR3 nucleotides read TGTGCCAGCAGCCAAGACCGGGACAGATCCTACGAGCAGTACTTC. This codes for CASSQDRDRSYEQYF.

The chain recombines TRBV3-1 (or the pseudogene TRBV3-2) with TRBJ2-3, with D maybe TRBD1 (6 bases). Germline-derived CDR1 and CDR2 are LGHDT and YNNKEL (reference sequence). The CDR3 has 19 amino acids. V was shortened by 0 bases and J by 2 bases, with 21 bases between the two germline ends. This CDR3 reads CASSQEVFKAGELTDTQYF. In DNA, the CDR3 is TGTGCCAGCAGCCAAGAGGTATTTAAGGCAGGGGAGCTCACAGATACGCAGTATTTT.

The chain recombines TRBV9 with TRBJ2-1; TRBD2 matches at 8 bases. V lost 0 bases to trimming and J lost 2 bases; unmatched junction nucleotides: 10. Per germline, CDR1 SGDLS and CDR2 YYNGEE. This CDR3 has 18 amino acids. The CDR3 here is CASSVDRILAAAYNEQFF. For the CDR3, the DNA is TGTGCCAGCAGCGTAGACAGGATACTAGCGGCGGCCTACAATGAGCAGTTCTTC.

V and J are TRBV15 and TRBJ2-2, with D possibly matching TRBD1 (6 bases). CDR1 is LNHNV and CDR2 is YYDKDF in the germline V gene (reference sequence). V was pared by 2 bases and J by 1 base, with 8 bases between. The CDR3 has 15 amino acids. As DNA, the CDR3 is TGTGCCACCAGCAGATCGGGACAGAACACCGGGGAGCTGTTTTTT. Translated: CATSRSGQNTGELFF.

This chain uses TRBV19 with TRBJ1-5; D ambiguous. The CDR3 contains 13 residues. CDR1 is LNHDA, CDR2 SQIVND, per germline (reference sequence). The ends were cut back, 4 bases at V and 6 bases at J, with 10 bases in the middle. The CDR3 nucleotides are TGTGCCAGTAGTACCGGGGAGGGTCAGCCCCAGCATTTT. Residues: CASSTGEGQPQHF.

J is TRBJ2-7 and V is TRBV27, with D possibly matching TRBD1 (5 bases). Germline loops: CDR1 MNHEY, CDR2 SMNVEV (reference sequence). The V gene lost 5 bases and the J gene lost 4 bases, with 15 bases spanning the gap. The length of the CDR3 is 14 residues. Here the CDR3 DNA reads TGTGCCAGCAGTCTCAAACCGTACAGGTACGAGCAGTACTTC. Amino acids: CASSLKPYRYEQYF.

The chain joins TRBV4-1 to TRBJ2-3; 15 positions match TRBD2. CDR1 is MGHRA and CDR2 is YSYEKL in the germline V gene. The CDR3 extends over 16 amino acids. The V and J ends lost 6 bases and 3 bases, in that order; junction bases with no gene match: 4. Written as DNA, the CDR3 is TGCGCCAGCAGGGGACTAGCGGGGGGCCATACAGATACGCAGTATTTT. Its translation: CASRGLAGGHTDTQYF.

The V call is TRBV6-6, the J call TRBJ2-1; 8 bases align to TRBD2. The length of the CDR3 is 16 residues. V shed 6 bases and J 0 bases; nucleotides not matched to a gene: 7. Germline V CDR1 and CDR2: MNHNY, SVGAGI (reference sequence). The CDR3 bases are TGTGCCAGCAGCTACACAAGCGGGGGCTCCTACAATGAGCAGTTCTTC. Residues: CASSYTSGGSYNEQFF.

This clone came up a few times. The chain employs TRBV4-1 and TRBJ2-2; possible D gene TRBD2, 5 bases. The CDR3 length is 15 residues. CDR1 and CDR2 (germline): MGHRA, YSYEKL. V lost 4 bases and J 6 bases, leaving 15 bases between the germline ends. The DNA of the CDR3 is TGCGCCAGCAGCCCCCCTGGGGAGTCCCCCGGGGAGCTGTTTTTT. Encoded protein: CASSPPGESPGELFF.

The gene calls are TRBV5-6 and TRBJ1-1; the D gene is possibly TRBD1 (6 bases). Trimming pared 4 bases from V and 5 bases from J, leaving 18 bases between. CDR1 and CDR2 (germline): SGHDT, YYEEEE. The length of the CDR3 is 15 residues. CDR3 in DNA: TGTGCCAGCAGCCGACAACAGGGATTTGGTACTGAAGCTTTCTTT. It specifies CASSRQQGFGTEAFF.